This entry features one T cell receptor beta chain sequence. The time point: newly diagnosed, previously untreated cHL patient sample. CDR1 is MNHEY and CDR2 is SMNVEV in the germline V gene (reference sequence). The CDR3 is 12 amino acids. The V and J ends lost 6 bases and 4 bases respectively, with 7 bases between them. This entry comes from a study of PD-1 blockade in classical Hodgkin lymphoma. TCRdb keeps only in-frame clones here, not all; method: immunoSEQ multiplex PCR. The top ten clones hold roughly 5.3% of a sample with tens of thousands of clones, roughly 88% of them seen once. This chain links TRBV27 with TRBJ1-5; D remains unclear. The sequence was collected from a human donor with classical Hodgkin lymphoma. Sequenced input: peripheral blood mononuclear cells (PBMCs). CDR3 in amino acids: CASSLTNQPQHF. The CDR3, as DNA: TGTGCCAGCAGCCTAACAAATCAGCCCCAGCATTTT.